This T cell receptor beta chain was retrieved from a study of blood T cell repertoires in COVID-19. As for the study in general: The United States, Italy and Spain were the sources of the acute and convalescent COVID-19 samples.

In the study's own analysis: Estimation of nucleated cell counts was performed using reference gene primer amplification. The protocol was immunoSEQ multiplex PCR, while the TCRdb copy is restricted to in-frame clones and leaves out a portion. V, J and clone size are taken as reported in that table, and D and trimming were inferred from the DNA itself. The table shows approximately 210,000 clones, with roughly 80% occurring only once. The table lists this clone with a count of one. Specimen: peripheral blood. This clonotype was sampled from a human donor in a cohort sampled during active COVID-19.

CDR3 region: CASSLSRAAGNTIYF. CDR3 nucleotide sequence: TGTGCCAGCAGTTTGAGCAGGGCGGCTGGAAACACCATATATTTT. The chain couples TRBV28 to TRBJ1-3; a weak D match, TRBD1 (5 bases). This CDR3 is built from 15 residues. Trimming took 3 bases from V and 2 from J, leaving 11 bases between them. Germline V CDR1 and CDR2: MDHEN, SYDVKM.